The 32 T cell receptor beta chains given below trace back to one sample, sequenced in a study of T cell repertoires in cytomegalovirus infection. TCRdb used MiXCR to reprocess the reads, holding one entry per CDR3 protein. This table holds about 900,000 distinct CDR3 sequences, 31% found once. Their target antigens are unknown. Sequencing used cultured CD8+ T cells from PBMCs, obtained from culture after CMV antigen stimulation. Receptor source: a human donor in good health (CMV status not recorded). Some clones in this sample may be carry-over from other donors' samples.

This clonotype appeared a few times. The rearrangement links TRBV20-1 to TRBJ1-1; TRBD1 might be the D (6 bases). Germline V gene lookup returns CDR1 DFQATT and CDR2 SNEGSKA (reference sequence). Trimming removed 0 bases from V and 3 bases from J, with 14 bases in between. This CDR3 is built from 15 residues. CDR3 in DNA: TGCAGTGCTAGAGATTGGGGGCGCGGGGACACTGAAGCTTTCTTT. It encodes CSARDWGRGDTEAFF.

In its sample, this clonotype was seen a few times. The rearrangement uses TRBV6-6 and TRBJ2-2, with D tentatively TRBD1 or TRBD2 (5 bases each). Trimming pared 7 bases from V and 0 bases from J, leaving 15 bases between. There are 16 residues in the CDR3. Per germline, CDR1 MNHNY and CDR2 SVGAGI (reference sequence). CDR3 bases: TGTGCCAGCACAAGATGGGGGTCGCCGAACACCGGGGAGCTGTTTTTT. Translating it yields CASTRWGSPNTGELFF.

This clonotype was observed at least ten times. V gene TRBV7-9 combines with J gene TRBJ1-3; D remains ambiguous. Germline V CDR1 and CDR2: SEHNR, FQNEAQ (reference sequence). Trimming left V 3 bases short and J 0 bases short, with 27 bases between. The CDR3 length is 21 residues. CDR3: CASSFPAGDMTYESSGNTIYF. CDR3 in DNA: TGTGCCAGCAGCTTTCCGGCAGGCGACATGACCTACGAAAGCTCTGGAAACACCATATATTTT.

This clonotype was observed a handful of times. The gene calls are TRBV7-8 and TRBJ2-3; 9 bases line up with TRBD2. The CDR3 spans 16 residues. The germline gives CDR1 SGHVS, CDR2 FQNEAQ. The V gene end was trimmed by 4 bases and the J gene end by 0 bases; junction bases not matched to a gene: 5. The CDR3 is CASSYRLAASTDTQYF. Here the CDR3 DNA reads TGTGCCAGCAGCTATCGACTAGCGGCGAGCACAGATACGCAGTATTTT.

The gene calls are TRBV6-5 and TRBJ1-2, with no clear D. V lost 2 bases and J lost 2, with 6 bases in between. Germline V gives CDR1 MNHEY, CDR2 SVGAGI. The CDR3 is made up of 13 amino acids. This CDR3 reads CASSYGENYGYTF. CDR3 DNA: TGTGCCAGCAGTTACGGGGAGAACTATGGCTACACCTTC.

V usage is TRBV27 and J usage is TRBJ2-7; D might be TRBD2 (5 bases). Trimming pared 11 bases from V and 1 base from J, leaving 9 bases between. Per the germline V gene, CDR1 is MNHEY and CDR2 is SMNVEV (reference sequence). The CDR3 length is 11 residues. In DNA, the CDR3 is TGTGCCGTCGGGGAATCCTACGAGCAGTACTTC. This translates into CAVGESYEQYF.

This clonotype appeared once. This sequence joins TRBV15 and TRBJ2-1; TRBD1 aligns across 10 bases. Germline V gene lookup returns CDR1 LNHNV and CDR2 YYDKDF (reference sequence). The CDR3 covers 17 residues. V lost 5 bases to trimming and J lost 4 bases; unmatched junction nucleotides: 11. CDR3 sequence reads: CATSVLRDRGPYNEQFF. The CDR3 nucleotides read TGTGCCACCAGCGTCCTCCGGGACAGGGGACCATACAATGAGCAGTTCTTC.

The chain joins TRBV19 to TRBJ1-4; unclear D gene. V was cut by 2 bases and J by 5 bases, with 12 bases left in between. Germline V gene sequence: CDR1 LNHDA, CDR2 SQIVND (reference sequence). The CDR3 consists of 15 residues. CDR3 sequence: CASSIIRRANEKLFF. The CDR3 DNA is TGTGCCAGTAGTATAATCCGACGGGCAAATGAAAAACTGTTTTTT.

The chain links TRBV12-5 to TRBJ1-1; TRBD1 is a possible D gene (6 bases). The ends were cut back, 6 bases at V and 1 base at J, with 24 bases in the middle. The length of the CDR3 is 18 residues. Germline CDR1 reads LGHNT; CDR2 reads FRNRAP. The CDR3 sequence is CASGSTFSPGARNTEAFF. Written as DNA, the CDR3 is TGTGCTAGTGGCTCAACCTTTTCACCAGGGGCGAGGAACACTGAAGCTTTCTTT.

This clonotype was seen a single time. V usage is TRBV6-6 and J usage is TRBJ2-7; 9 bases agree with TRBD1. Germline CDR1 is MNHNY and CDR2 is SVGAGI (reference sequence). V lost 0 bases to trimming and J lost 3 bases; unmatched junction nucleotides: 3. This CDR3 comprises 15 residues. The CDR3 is CASSYSKDRGYEQYV. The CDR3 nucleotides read TGTGCCAGCAGTTACTCGAAGGACAGGGGCTACGAGCAGTACGTC.

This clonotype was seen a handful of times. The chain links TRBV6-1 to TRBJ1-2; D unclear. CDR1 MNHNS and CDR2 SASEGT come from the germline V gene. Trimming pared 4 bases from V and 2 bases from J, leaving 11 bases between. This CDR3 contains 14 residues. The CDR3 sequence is CASSGSGANYGYTF. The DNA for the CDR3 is TGTGCCAGCAGTGGATCAGGAGCCAACTATGGCTACACCTTC.

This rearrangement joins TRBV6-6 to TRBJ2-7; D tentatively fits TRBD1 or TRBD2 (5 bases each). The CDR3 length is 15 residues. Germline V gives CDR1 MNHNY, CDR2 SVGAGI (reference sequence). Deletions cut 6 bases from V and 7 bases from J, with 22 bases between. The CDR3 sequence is CASRPVAGDLREQYV. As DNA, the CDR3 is TGTGCCAGCAGACCAGTAGCCGGGGACCTCCGTGAGCAGTACGTC.

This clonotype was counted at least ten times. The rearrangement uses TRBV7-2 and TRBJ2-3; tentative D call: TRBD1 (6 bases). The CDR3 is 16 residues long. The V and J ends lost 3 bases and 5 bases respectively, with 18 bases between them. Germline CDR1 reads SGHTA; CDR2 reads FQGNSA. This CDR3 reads CASSFPNVRTEDTQYF. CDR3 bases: TGTGCCAGCAGCTTTCCCAACGTCCGGACAGAAGATACGCAGTATTTT. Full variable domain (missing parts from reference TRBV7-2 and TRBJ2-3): GAGVSQSPSNKVTEKGKDVELRCDPISGHTALYWYRQSLGQGLEFLIYFQGNSAPDKSGLPSDRFSAERTGGSVSTLTIQRTQQEDSAVYLCASSFPNVRTEDTQYFGPGTRLTVL.

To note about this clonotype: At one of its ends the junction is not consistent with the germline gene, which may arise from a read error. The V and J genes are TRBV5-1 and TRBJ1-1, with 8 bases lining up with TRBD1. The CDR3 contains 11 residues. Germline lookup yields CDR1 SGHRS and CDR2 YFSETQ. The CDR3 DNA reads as TGCGCCAGCAGATTGGACAGGGATTCTTTCTTT. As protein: CASRLDRDSFF. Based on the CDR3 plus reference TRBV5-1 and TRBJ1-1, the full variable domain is KAGVTQTPRYLIKTRGQQVTLSCSPISGHRSVSWYQQTPGQGLQFLFEYFSETQRNKGNFPGRFSGRQFSNSRSEMNVSTLELGDSALYLCASRLDRDSFFGQGTRLTVV.

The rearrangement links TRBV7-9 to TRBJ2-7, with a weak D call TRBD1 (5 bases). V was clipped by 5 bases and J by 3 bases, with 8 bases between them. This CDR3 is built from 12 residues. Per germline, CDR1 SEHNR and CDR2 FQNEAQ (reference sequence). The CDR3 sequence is CASSVRVYEQYF. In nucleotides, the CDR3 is TGTGCCAGCAGCGTCAGGGTCTACGAGCAGTACTTC.

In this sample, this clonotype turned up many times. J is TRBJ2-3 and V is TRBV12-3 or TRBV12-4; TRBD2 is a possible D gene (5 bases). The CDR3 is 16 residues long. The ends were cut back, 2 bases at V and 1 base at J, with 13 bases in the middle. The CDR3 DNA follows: TGTGCCAGCAGTTTACTGAGGGTACCCGGCACAGATACGCAGTATTTT. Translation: CASSLLRVPGTDTQYF.

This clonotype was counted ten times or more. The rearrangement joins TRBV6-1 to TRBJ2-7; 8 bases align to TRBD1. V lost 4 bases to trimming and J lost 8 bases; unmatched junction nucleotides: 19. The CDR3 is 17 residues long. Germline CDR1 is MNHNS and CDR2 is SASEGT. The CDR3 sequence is CASSGREPRTGTLKQYF. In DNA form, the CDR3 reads TGTGCCAGCAGTGGTCGAGAACCGAGGACAGGGACTTTGAAGCAGTACTTC.

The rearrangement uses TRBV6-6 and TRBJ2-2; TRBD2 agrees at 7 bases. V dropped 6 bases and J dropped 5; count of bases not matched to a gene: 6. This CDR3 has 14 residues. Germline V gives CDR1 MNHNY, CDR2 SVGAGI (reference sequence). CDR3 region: CASSDFSGTGELFF. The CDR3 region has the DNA TGTGCCAGCAGCGACTTTAGCGGGACCGGGGAGCTGTTTTTT.

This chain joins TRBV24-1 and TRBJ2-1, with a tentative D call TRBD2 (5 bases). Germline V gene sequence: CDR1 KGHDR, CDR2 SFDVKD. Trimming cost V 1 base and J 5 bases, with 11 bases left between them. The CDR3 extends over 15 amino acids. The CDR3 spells CATSDLRESHNEQFF. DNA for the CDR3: TGTGCCACCAGTGATTTAAGGGAGAGCCACAATGAGCAGTTCTTC.

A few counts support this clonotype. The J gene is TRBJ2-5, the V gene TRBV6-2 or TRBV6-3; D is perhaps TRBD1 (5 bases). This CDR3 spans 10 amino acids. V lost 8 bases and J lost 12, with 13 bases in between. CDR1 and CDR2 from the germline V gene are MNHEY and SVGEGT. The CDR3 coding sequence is TGTGCCAGCCCAGGGTGGTTGGAGTACTTC. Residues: CASPGWLEYF.

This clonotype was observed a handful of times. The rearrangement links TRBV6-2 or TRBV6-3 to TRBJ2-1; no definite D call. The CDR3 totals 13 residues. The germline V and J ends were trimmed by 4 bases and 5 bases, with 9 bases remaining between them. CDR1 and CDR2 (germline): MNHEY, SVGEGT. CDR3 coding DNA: TGTGCCAGCAGTTTCCACACCGACAATGAGCAGTTCTTC. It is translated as CASSFHTDNEQFF.

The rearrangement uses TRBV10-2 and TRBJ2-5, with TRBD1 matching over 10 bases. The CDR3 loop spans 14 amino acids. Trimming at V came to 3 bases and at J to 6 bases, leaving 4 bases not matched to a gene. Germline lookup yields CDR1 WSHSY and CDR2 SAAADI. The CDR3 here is CASSEGTGVKTQYF. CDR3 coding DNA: TGCGCCAGCAGTGAAGGGACAGGGGTAAAGACCCAGTACTTC.

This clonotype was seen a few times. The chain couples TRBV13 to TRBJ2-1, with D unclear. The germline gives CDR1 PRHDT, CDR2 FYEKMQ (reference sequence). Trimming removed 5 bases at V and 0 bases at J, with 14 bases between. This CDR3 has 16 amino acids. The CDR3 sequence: CASSPWAGSSYNEQFF. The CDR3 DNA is TGTGCCAGCAGCCCGTGGGCAGGAAGCTCCTACAATGAGCAGTTCTTC.

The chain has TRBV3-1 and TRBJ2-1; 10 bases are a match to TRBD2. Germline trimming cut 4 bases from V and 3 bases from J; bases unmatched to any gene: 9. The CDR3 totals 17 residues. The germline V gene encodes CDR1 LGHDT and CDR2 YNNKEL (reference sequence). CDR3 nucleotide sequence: TGTGCCAGCAGCCCTAATCTAGCGGGGGCCGTCTACAATGAGCAGTTCTTC. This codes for CASSPNLAGAVYNEQFF.

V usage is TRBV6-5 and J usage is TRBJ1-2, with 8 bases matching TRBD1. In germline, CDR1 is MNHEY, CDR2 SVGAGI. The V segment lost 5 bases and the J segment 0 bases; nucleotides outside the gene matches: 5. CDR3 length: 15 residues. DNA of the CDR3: TGTGCCAGCAGTATTTTACAGGGGGCTAACTATGGCTACACCTTC. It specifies CASSILQGANYGYTF.

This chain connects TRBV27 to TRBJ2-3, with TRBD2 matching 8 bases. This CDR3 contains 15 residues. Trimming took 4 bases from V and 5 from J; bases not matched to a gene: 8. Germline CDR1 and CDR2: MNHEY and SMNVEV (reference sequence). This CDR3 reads CASSSGTSQRDTQYF. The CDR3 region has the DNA TGTGCCAGCAGTTCCGGGACTAGTCAGAGAGATACGCAGTATTTT.

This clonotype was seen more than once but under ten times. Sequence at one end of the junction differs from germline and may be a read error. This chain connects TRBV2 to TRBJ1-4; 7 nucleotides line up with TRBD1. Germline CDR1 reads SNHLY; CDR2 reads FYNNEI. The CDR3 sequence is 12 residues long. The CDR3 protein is CARRGKDEKLFF. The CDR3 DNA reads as TGTGCCCGCAGGGGGAAGGATGAAAAACTGTTTTTT.

In nucleotides, the CDR3 is TGTGCCAGCAGTGAAGTATCTTGGGACAGGGGCAGCAATCAGCCCCAGCATTTT. Amino acid sequence: CASSEVSWDRGSNQPQHF. The chain employs TRBV2 and TRBJ1-5, with 10 bases matching TRBD1. Germline CDR1 and CDR2: SNHLY and FYNNEI. V dropped 1 base and J dropped 1; count of bases not matched to a gene: 7. The CDR3 spans 18 residues.

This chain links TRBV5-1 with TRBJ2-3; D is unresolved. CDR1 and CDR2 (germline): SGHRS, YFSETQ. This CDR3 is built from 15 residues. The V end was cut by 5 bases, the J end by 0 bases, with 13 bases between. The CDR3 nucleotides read TGCGCCAGCAGTCCTGTGGGCCCCAGCACAGATACGCAGTATTTT. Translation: CASSPVGPSTDTQYF.

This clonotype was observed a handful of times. Here the CDR3 reads CASFQGSSYNEQFF. The CDR3, as DNA: TGTGCCAGCTTCCAGGGTTCTTCCTACAATGAGCAGTTCTTC. This chain joins TRBV2 and TRBJ2-1; D possibly corresponds to TRBD1 (5 bases). The CDR3 runs 14 residues. The germline V gene has CDR1 SNHLY and CDR2 FYNNEI. The V end was cut by 8 bases, the J end by 1 base, with 12 bases between.

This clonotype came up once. CDR3 DNA sequence: TGTGCCAGCAGCTCTCCCTGGGGGATCACCACAGATACGCAGTATTTT. Amino acids: CASSSPWGITTDTQYF. V is TRBV7-9 and J is TRBJ2-3; the D call may be TRBD1 or TRBD2 (5 bases each). Germline CDR1 reads SEHNR; CDR2 reads FQNEAQ (reference sequence). Trimming stripped 4 bases from V and 2 bases from J, with 16 bases between. The CDR3 length is 16 residues. The variable domain in full, with the rest retrieved from reference TRBV7-9 and TRBJ2-3, is DTGVSQNPRHKITKRGQNVTFRCDPISEHNRLYWYRQTLGQGPEFLTYFQNEAQLEKSRLLSDRFSAERPKGSFSTLEIQRTEQGDSAMYLCASSSPWGITTDTQYFGPGTRLTVL.

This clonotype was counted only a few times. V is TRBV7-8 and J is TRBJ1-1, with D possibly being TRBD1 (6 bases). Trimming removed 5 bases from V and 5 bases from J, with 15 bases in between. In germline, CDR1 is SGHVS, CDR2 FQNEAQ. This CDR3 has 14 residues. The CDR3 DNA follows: TGTGCCAGCAGCCCAGGGGTAGGGCGGACTGAAGCTTTCTTT. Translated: CASSPGVGRTEAFF.